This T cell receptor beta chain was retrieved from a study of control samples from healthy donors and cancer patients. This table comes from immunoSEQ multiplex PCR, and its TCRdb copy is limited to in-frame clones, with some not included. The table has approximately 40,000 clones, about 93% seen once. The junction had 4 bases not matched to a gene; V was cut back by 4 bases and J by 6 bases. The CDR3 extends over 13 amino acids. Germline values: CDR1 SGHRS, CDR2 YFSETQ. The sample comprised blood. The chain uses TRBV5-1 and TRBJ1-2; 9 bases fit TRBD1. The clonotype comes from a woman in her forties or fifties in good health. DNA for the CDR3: TGCGCCAGCAGCCTCGGACAGGGGAATGGCTACACCTTC. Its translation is CASSLGQGNGYTF.